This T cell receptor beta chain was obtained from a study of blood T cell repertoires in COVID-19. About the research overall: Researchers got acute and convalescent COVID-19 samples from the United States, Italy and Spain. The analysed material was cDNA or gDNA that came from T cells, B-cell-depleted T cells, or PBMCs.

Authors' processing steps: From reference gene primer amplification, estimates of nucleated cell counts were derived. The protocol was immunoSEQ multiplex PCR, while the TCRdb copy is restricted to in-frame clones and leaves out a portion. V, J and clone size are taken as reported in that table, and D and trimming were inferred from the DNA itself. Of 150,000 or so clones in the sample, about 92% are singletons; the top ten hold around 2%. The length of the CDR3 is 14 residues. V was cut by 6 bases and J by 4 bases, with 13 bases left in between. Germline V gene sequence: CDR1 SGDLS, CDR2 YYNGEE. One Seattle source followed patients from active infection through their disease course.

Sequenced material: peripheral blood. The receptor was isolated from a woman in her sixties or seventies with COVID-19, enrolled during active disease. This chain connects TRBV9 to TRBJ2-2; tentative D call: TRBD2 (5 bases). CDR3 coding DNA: TGTGCCAGCAAGCGTGGGGAGAGCACCGGGGAGCTGTTTTTT. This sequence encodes CASKRGESTGELFF.